What follows are 13 T cell receptor beta chains derived from one specimen sequenced in a study of T cell repertoires in cytomegalovirus infection. TCRdb re-derived calls from the reads in MiXCR, one entry per CDR3 protein. The data show about half a million distinct CDR3 sequences, with roughly 43% seen just once and just under 45% held by the top ten. No antigens are known for them. The specimen was cultured PBMCs, collected from culture after CMV antigen stimulation. The receptors stem from a human donor in good health (CMV status not recorded). Some clones in this sample may be carry-over from other donors' samples.

There are many counts of this clonotype. The chain joins TRBV7-2 to TRBJ2-5, with 8 bases matching TRBD1. V lost 5 bases to trimming and J lost 4 bases; unmatched junction nucleotides: 6. The CDR3 extends over 14 amino acids. Germline CDR1 and CDR2: SGHTA and FQGNSA. The CDR3 region has the DNA TGTGCCAGCAGCGCCCCGACAGGGGTAGAGACCCAGTACTTC. This codes for CASSAPTGVETQYF.

Ten or more counts support this clonotype. For the CDR3, the DNA is TGTGCCAGCAGCTTAGTGGCAGGGGGCATCTTCGAGCAGTACTTC. Its translation: CASSLVAGGIFEQYF. The chain links TRBV7-2 to TRBJ2-7, with 8 nucleotides matching TRBD1. V lost 1 base, J lost 6 bases, and 8 bases stayed unmatched. CDR1 and CDR2 from the germline V gene are SGHTA and FQGNSA. This CDR3 spans 15 amino acids.

This rearrangement joins TRBV20-1 to TRBJ2-7; D may correspond to TRBD1 or TRBD2 (5 bases each). This CDR3 is 15 amino acids long. Trimming shortened V by 6 bases and J by 4 bases, and 22 bases separated the two germline ends. In germline, CDR1 is DFQATT, CDR2 SNEGSKA (reference sequence). The chain's CDR3 is CSAAPVGERAYEQYF. DNA for the CDR3: TGCAGTGCCGCCCCAGTAGGGGAGAGGGCTTACGAGCAGTACTTC.

This sequence joins TRBV7-2 and TRBJ2-1; D is perhaps TRBD1 (6 bases). There are 15 residues in the CDR3. With 5 bases removed from V and 9 bases from J, the gap between germline ends came to 20 bases. Germline CDR1 and CDR2: SGHTA and FQGNSA. The CDR3 region is CASSPSAWGRSEQFF. The CDR3 bases are TGTGCCAGCAGCCCCTCCGCCTGGGGGCGGTCTGAGCAGTTCTTC.

This chain uses TRBV12-3 or TRBV12-4 with TRBJ2-5; maybe TRBD1 (6 bases). V gave up 5 bases and J gave up 10 bases, with 14 bases separating them. The CDR3 runs 12 residues. CDR3 sequence (DNA): TGTGCCAGCAGTGAGGACAGCCGTGTCCAGTACTTC. Encoded protein: CASSEDSRVQYF.

This clonotype was picked up a small number of times. The chain employs TRBV19 and TRBJ1-6; D gene ambiguous. The V end was cut by 5 bases, the J end by 6 bases, with 14 bases between. Germline lookup yields CDR1 LNHDA and CDR2 SQIVND (reference sequence). The CDR3 runs to 15 residues. The CDR3 protein is CASSRRVDRNSPLHF. CDR3 in DNA: TGTGCCAGTAGTCGCCGGGTGGACCGTAATTCACCCCTCCACTTT.

V gene TRBV5-4 combines with J gene TRBJ2-1; 8 nucleotides match TRBD2. The junction had 9 bases not matched to a gene; V was cut back by 4 bases and J by 6 bases. CDR3 length: 15 amino acids. Germline CDR1 reads SGHNT; CDR2 reads YYREEE (reference sequence). CDR3 amino acids: CASSATGTSINEQFF. Written as DNA, the CDR3 is TGTGCCAGCAGCGCGACCGGGACTAGTATCAATGAGCAGTTCTTC.

This clonotype has only a few counts. This chain connects TRBV20-1 to TRBJ2-7; D may match TRBD1 or TRBD2 (6 bases each). Per the germline V gene, CDR1 is DFQATT and CDR2 is SNEGSKA (reference sequence). Trimming removed 0 bases from V and 1 base from J, with 16 bases in between. The CDR3 has 16 amino acids. The DNA for the CDR3 is TGCAGTGCTAGAGATTGGGCAGGGGAGGTATCCTACGAGCAGTACTTC. Translated, it gives CSARDWAGEVSYEQYF.

This clonotype showed up just once. The CDR3 DNA reads as TGTGCCAGCAGCTTTTGGGGGAGGGACAGCACAGATACGCAGTATTTT. Amino acid sequence: CASSFWGRDSTDTQYF. The chain recombines TRBV11-2 with TRBJ2-3, with 7 positions matching TRBD2. The germline V gene encodes CDR1 SGHAT and CDR2 FQNNGV. CDR3 size: 16 residues. V lost 3 bases and J lost 0; bases outside the gene matches: 6.

This clonotype was detected only a few times. The J gene is TRBJ2-6, the V gene TRBV7-7; D remains unclear. V was clipped by 5 bases and J by 0 bases, with 11 bases between them. This CDR3 is 16 amino acids long. Germline loops: CDR1 SSHAT, CDR2 FNYEAQ (reference sequence). DNA for the CDR3: TGTGCCAGCAGCCCCGGCGACGACTCTGGGGCCAACGTCCTGACTTTC. It codes for CASSPGDDSGANVLTF.

This rearrangement joins TRBV12-3 or TRBV12-4 to TRBJ2-2, with D tentatively TRBD2 (6 bases). The V end lost 6 bases, the J end lost 6 bases, and 26 bases lay between the germline ends. This CDR3 comprises 18 residues. CDR3 bases: TGTGCCAGCAGACCGGGAGTCGGGCTACTTGTGAGAGCCGGGGAGCTGTTTTTT. This sequence encodes CASRPGVGLLVRAGELFF.

This clonotype was picked up one time. This chain links TRBV24-1 with TRBJ2-7; TRBD2 matches at 8 bases. The germline CDR1 and CDR2 sequences are KGHDR and SFDVKD. V shed 4 bases and J 0 bases; nucleotides not matched to a gene: 7. CDR3 length: 16 amino acids. CDR3 nucleotide sequence: TGTGCCACCAGTGACTTTAGCGGGGATGACTCCTACGAGCAGTACTTC. It translates to CATSDFSGDDSYEQYF.

The chain employs TRBV27 and TRBJ1-1; tentative D call: TRBD1 (5 bases). The germline gives CDR1 MNHEY, CDR2 SMNVEV (reference sequence). V was clipped by 2 bases and J by 3 bases, with 13 bases between them. This CDR3 spans 15 amino acids. CDR3 sequence (DNA): TGTGCCAGCAGTTTACGGGGGGGAGGTTACACTGAAGCTTTCTTT. This encodes CASSLRGGGYTEAFF.